Listed here are 5 T cell receptor beta chains from one sample, sequenced in a study of breast tumors, draining lymph nodes, adjacent tissues. Axillary draining lymph nodes of breast cancer patients supplied the node samples. TCRdb re-called the multiplex PCR reads with MiXCR, one entry per CDR3 protein. The sample shows some 170,000 distinct CDR3 sequences, approximately 30% of them seen only once. The material sequenced was axillary lymph node tissue. The receptors come from a female donor with breast cancer. Some clones in this sample may be carry-over from other donors' samples.

In this sample, this clonotype turned up many times. The gene calls are TRBV4-3 and TRBJ1-2; TRBD1 matches at 8 bases. Looked up from germline, CDR1 is LGHNA and CDR2 is YSLEER. CDR3 length equals 15 residues. V lost 5 bases and J lost 0; bases outside the gene matches: 5. CDR3 sequence: CASSIGTGANYGYTF. The CDR3 nucleotides read TGCGCCAGCAGCATAGGGACAGGCGCTAACTATGGCTACACCTTC.

This clonotype was picked up many times. The chain has TRBV7-9 and TRBJ2-7; D is unclear. Germline CDR1 SEHNR, CDR2 FQNEAQ (reference sequence). V shed 3 bases and J shed 3 bases, with 6 bases lying between them. The CDR3 sequence is 12 residues long. CDR3 region: CASSLDNYEQYF. As DNA, the CDR3 is TGTGCCAGCAGCTTGGATAACTACGAGCAGTACTTC. Full variable domain (outside the CDR3, taken from reference TRBV7-9 and TRBJ2-7): DTGVSQNPRHKITKRGQNVTFRCDPISEHNRLYWYRQTLGQGPEFLTYFQNEAQLEKSRLLSDRFSAERPKGSFSTLEIQRTEQGDSAMYLCASSLDNYEQYFGPGTRLTVT.

A few counts support this clonotype. This may arise from a read error, as a much more abundant clone is one base away. The chain uses TRBV20-1 and TRBJ2-7, with D uncertain. The CDR3 spans 12 residues. Germline V gene sequence: CDR1 DFQATT, CDR2 SNEGSKA (reference sequence). V was cut by 5 bases and J by 3 bases, with 11 bases left in between. The CDR3 region is CSASEILYEQYF. The CDR3 DNA follows: TGCAGTGCTTCCGAGATTCTCTACGAGCAGTACTTC.

This clonotype has at least ten counts. The rearrangement joins TRBV20-1 to TRBJ1-4, with 12 bases matching TRBD1. V was clipped by 5 bases and J by 7 bases; unmatched bases: 20. Germline lookup yields CDR1 DFQATT and CDR2 SNEGSKA (reference sequence). The CDR3 loop spans 19 amino acids. The CDR3 reads CSARIASGTGGAEGEKLFF. The CDR3 coding sequence is TGCAGTGCTCGCATCGCCTCCGGGACAGGGGGCGCCGAGGGTGAAAAACTGTTTTTT.

This clonotype has a handful of counts. The chain recombines TRBV5-6 with TRBJ1-1; weak D call: TRBD1 (5 bases). The CDR3 has 17 residues. Trimming left V 1 base short and J 0 bases short, with 16 bases between. The germline gives CDR1 SGHDT, CDR2 YYEEEE. The CDR3 DNA is TGTGCCAGCAGCTTGTTTGTTTATGGGACGGTGAACACTGAAGCTTTCTTT. It encodes CASSLFVYGTVNTEAFF.